Listed below are T cell receptor beta chains from one sample, sequenced in a study of T cell responses to AZD1222 COVID-19 vaccine. Repertoires were generated with immunoSEQ multiplex PCR, while TCRdb's copy carries only in-frame clones and drops some. Among about 110,000 clones, 70% to 90% were seen once, and the ten largest hold about 3%. Here the sequenced sample was peripheral blood, taken on day 0 of AZD1222 vaccination. The origin of the receptors is an adult in good health. The CDR3 runs from the conserved cysteine through the conserved F or W. Each record gives: J gene, V gene, D gene, clone size, CDR3 DNA, CDR3 protein. D genes are given only for firm matches. Part of the rows lack a size; the others show once, few, many or a class for expanded clones.

TRBJ2-7	TRBV20-1	TRBD2	.	TGCAGTGCTAGTTCTAGCGGGACCTACGAGCAGTACTTC	CSASSSGTYEQYF
TRBJ1-4	TRBV11-2	.	few	TGTGCCAGCAGCTTAGATTCAGGGAGTGAAAAACTGTTTTTT	CASSLDSGSEKLFF
TRBJ1-2	TRBV9	TRBD1	.	TGTGCCAGCAGCGTCCAGGGGGCAAGGTATGGCTACACCTTC	CASSVQGARYGYTF
TRBJ2-3	TRBV6-2/TRBV6-3	.	.	TGTGCCAGCAGTTACCCCCGCGAGGGGTTCACAGATACGCAGTATTTT	CASSYPREGFTDTQYF
TRBJ2-3	TRBV7-6	TRBD1	.	TGTGCCAGCAGCCCGGTGACAGGGAATTCAGATACGCAGTATTTT	CASSPVTGNSDTQYF
TRBJ1-3	TRBV7-6	TRBD1	.	TGTGCCAGCAGCTCCCGGACAGGCTCTGGAAACACCATATATTTT	CASSSRTGSGNTIYF
TRBJ1-4	TRBV28	.	.	TGTGCCAGCAGTCCTCCCGGAAGGTGGGAAAAACTGTTTTTT	CASSPPGRWEKLFF
TRBJ1-1	TRBV29-1	.	.	TGCAGCGTGCGACCGGGACTTCAAACTGAAGCTTTCTTT	CSVRPGLQTEAFF
TRBJ1-5	TRBV6-2/TRBV6-3	.	.	TGTGCCAGCAGTTACAATCCGGAGAGCAATCAGCCCCAGCATTTT	CASSYNPESNQPQHF
TRBJ2-1	TRBV19	.	.	TGTGCCAGTAGCTCCCCACGGGGGAAGGGCAATGAGCAGTTCTTC	CASSSPRGKGNEQFF
TRBJ1-5	TRBV13	.	.	TGTGCCAGCAGCTACGGACCGGAGCCCCAGCATTTT	CASSYGPEPQHF
TRBJ1-1	TRBV5-8	.	.	TGTGCCAGCAGCTTCAGGGACGGCAAGAACACTGAAGCTTTCTTT	CASSFRDGKNTEAFF
TRBJ1-6	TRBV3-1/TRBV3-2	.	.	TGTGCCAGCAGTTCCGTCTCCTATAATTCACCCCTCCACTTT	CASSSVSYNSPLHF
TRBJ1-2	TRBV5-4	TRBD1	.	TGTGCCAGCAGCTCCGGACAGGGAATTCTGATTGGCTACACCTTC	CASSSGQGILIGYTF
TRBJ2-7	TRBV7-2	.	.	TGTGCCAGCAGCTTAGGAGTTGGGCTCTACGAGCAGTACTTC	CASSLGVGLYEQYF
TRBJ2-6	TRBV18	.	.	TGTGCCAGCTCACCGCCGGGGCCGGGGGCCAACGTCCTGACTTTC	CASSPPGPGANVLTF
TRBJ1-2	TRBV28	.	once	TGTGCCAGCAGTTTATCAGGGTTGGGCTATGGCTACACCTTC	CASSLSGLGYGYTF
TRBJ1-1	TRBV29-1	.	once	TGCAGCGTTGAAGACGACAGATATGAAGCTTTCTTT	CSVEDDRYEAFF
TRBJ1-2	TRBV28	TRBD1	.	TGTGCCAGCAGTCCAGGAGACAGGGGAGTCCATGGCTACACCTTC	CASSPGDRGVHGYTF
TRBJ1-5	TRBV3-1/TRBV3-2	.	once	TGTGCCAGCAGCCAAGGCCCGATGGGCTGGAATAGCAATCAGCCCCAGCATTTT	CASSQGPMGWNSNQPQHF
TRBJ1-1	TRBV19	.	.	TGTGCCAGTAGTATATTGCCGACGGGTGGGGCTTTCTTT	CASSILPTGGAFF
TRBJ1-5	TRBV3-1/TRBV3-2	TRBD1	once	TGTGCCAGCAGCCAAGATCTGGGGACAGGGGTGACTAAGCCCCAGCATTTT	CASSQDLGTGVTKPQHF
TRBJ2-3	TRBV5-1	TRBD2	.	TGCGCCAGCAGCTTATCCTCCGTGCGGGGGGTGGGGAGCACAGATACGCAGTATTTT	CASSLSSVRGVGSTDTQYF
TRBJ2-2	TRBV7-9	.	.	TGTGCCAGCAGCTCAGAAGGGGGCACCGGGGAGCTGTTTTTT	CASSSEGGTGELFF
TRBJ1-5	TRBV6-2/TRBV6-3	TRBD1	.	TGTGCCAGCAGTAGGCCCTTGGGGACAGGGGATAATCAGCCCCAGCATTTT	CASSRPLGTGDNQPQHF
TRBJ1-1	TRBV9	.	.	TGTGCCAGCAGCGATGCGGGGGGCAGGAACACTGAAGCTTTCTTT	CASSDAGGRNTEAFF
TRBJ2-6	TRBV24-1	TRBD1	.	TGTGCCACCAGTGACGCCGGGACAGAATTCTCTGGGGCCAACGTCCTGACTTTC	CATSDAGTEFSGANVLTF
TRBJ1-2	TRBV6-1	.	.	TGTGCCAGCAGTGAAGACAGATACAGGAACTATGGCTACACCTTC	CASSEDRYRNYGYTF
TRBJ1-1	TRBV2	.	.	TGTGCCACCCAAAACAGGAACACTGAAGCTTTCTTT	CATQNRNTEAFF
TRBJ1-4	TRBV6-4	TRBD1	few	TGTGCCAGCAGACGAGAAGACAGGGCAAATGAAAAACTGTTTTTT	CASRREDRANEKLFF
TRBJ1-3	TRBV7-9	.	.	TGTGCCAGCAGCTTAGGGCACGCTGGAAACACCATATATTTT	CASSLGHAGNTIYF
TRBJ1-2	TRBV18	TRBD1	.	TGTGCCAGCTCACCGGGACAGGGGAGGGGCTACACCTTC	CASSPGQGRGYTF
TRBJ1-2	TRBV28	TRBD1	.	TGTGCCAGCAGTGGTACCCGGGACAGCCATGGCTACACCTTC	CASSGTRDSHGYTF
TRBJ2-2	TRBV18	.	.	TGTGCCAGCTCACCCGACAGACCGAACACCGGGGAGCTGTTTTTT	CASSPDRPNTGELFF
TRBJ2-5	TRBV9	TRBD2	.	TGTGCCAGCAGCCAAGACGGGGGGACCCCACTCCGGGAGACCCAGTACTTC	CASSQDGGTPLRETQYF
TRBJ2-7	TRBV11-2	.	.	TGTGCCAGCAGCCCGAGGATAGGGACTCTATCCTACGAGCAGTACTTC	CASSPRIGTLSYEQYF
TRBJ1-5	TRBV10-2	TRBD1	.	TGCGCCAGCAGTGAGTCGACAGGGGAGGATCAGCCCCAGCATTTT	CASSESTGEDQPQHF
TRBJ2-1	TRBV7-6	TRBD2	.	TGTGCCAGCAGCTTAGCGGCGAGGAATGGACTAGCGGCCTACAATGAGCAGTTCTTC	CASSLAARNGLAAYNEQFF
TRBJ1-1	TRBV11-2	TRBD1	.	TGTGCCAGCAGCTTTGTACCTCTTTGGACAGGGGCCACTGAAGCTTTCTTT	CASSFVPLWTGATEAFF
TRBJ2-7	TRBV29-1	.	.	TGCAGCGTTGAACAGGGGAGCTCCTACGAGCAGTACTTC	CSVEQGSSYEQYF
TRBJ2-7	TRBV11-1	.	.	TGTGCCAGCAGCTCGGACAAGACCTACGAGCAGTACTTC	CASSSDKTYEQYF
TRBJ1-2	TRBV21-1	.	.	TGTGCCAGCAGCAAATATTCGGACAGGGGACGTCCTCTGGCCTTC	CASSKYSDRGRPLAF
TRBJ1-2	TRBV10-3	TRBD1	once	TGTGCCATCAGTGGGGGACAGGGGACTAACTATGGCTACACCTTC	CAISGGQGTNYGYTF
TRBJ2-1	TRBV5-1	.	.	TGCGCCAGCAGCTTGGACTCGTTTCGAATTTACAATGAGCAGTTCTTC	CASSLDSFRIYNEQFF
TRBJ1-4	TRBV5-1	.	.	TGCGCCAGCAGCCCGACAGCAACTAATGAAAAACTGTTTTTT	CASSPTATNEKLFF
TRBJ2-7	TRBV7-6	.	.	TGTGCCAGCAGCTTAGACGAGGGTCTATCCTACGAGCAGTACTTC	CASSLDEGLSYEQYF
TRBJ1-4	TRBV29-1	.	.	TGCAGCGTTGAGATCCCCCCACCTGTTTCAGGGGTCGAAAAACTGTTTTTT	CSVEIPPPVSGVEKLFF
TRBJ2-1	TRBV19	TRBD2	.	TGTGCCAGTAAGGCTAGCGGGGGGCGGTCCTACAATGAGCAGTTCTTC	CASKASGGRSYNEQFF
TRBJ2-1	TRBV4-1	TRBD2	.	TGCGCCAGCAGCCAAATACTAGCGGGAGGGCCAAGTTTGTCTGAGCAGTTCTTC	CASSQILAGGPSLSEQFF
TRBJ2-3	TRBV6-2/TRBV6-3	.	few	TGTGCCAGCAGTTACGCCGCGATCACAGATACGCAGTATTTT	CASSYAAITDTQYF
TRBJ1-1	TRBV7-2	.	.	TGTGCCAGCAGCACGCGGGCCGTGAAGAACACTGAAGCTTTCTTT	CASSTRAVKNTEAFF
TRBJ2-7	TRBV27	TRBD1	.	TGTGCCAGCAGTTTAAAAGGGACAGAATTCTACGAGCAGTACTTC	CASSLKGTEFYEQYF
TRBJ2-5	TRBV6-5	.	.	TGTGCCAGCAGGGGGGGCCCTTGGGAGACCCAGTACTTC	CASRGGPWETQYF
TRBJ2-3	TRBV27	.	.	TGTGCCAGCGGACCCCTCACAGATACGCAGTATTTT	CASGPLTDTQYF
TRBJ1-2	TRBV28	TRBD1	.	TGTGCCAGCAGTCGTTACAGGGGGCGGAACTATGGCTACACCTTC	CASSRYRGRNYGYTF
TRBJ2-1	TRBV18	.	.	TGTGCCAGCTCACCTCCCCGGGGCCCCCCCAACAATGAGCAGTTCTTC	CASSPPRGPPNNEQFF
TRBJ2-4	TRBV15	.	.	TGTGCCACCAGCAGGGCGAGTGAAGCCAAAAACATTCAGTACTTC	CATSRASEAKNIQYF
TRBJ1-5	TRBV15	TRBD1	.	TGTGCCACCAGCAGCCCCGGGACAGGGAATCAGCCCCAGCATTTT	CATSSPGTGNQPQHF
TRBJ1-2	TRBV7-9	.	.	TGTGCCAGCAGTCCAGCCGGGCCACTCTATGGCTACACCTTC	CASSPAGPLYGYTF